The 25 T cell receptor beta chains listed next were all sequenced from one sample in a study of T and B cells in COVID-19 patients. Multiplex PCR with BIOMED2 TRB-A/B primer pools amplified TRB rearrangements. TCRdb used MiXCR to reprocess the multiplex PCR reads, holding one entry per CDR3 protein. Among around 6,000 distinct CDR3 sequences listed, 27% were seen once. Blood genomic DNA input for TRB amplification was about 240-550 ng. Sequencing input: blood. These receptors all come from a human donor with active COVID-19. The donor label of this sample is uncertain.

Judged by abundance, this clonotype is medium-sized. This chain connects TRBV5-4 to TRBJ2-5, with 11 bases matching TRBD2. V shed 5 bases, J shed 3 bases, and the junction held 0 bases outside the gene matches. The CDR3 spans 13 residues. From germline, CDR1 is SGHNT and CDR2 YYREEE (reference sequence). The CDR3 DNA sequence: TGTGCCAGCAGGACTAGCGGGGAAGAGACCCAGTACTTC. Its protein is CASRTSGEETQYF. Full variable domain (remainder filled in from reference TRBV5-4 and TRBJ2-5): ETGVTQSPTHLIKTRGQQVTLRCSSQSGHNTVSWYQQALGQGPQFIFQYYREEENGRGNFPPRFSGLQFPNYSSELNVNALELDDSALYLCASRTSGEETQYFGPGTRLLVL.

Sample share makes this clonotype medium-sized. The rearrangement joins TRBV5-4 to TRBJ2-1; perhaps D is TRBD1 or TRBD2 (5 bases each). Germline assignment: CDR1 SGHNT and CDR2 YYREEE (reference sequence). The V gene lost 0 bases and the J gene lost 5 bases, with 9 bases spanning the gap. This CDR3 has 14 residues. In nucleotides, the CDR3 is TGTGCCAGCAGCTTGGCGGGACCCCACAATGAGCAGTTCTTC. This encodes CASSLAGPHNEQFF.

The genes are TRBV12-3 or TRBV12-4 and TRBJ2-1; no clear D gene. The CDR3 is made up of 13 amino acids. V lost 1 base, J lost 12 bases, and 13 bases lay in between. CDR3 loop: CASSLGAQPRQFF. The CDR3 DNA reads as TGTGCCAGCAGTTTAGGTGCCCAGCCCCGGCAGTTCTTC.

V usage is TRBV6-5 and J usage is TRBJ1-6; TRBD1 might be the D (6 bases). The CDR3 is 19 amino acids. Germline-derived CDR1 and CDR2 are MNHEY and SVGAGI. Trimming took off 2 bases at V and 0 bases at J, with 17 bases between the two ends. Written as DNA, the CDR3 is TGTGCCAGCAGTTACGCCGGACAGCGATATAGCTCCTATAATTCACCCCTCCACTTT. Its translation is CASSYAGQRYSSYNSPLHF.

CDR3 in amino acids: CASSPHGLTEAFF. The CDR3 region has the DNA TGTGCCAGTAGTCCACATGGGTTGACTGAAGCTTTCTTT. The J gene is TRBJ1-1, the V gene TRBV19, with D hard to call. CDR1 and CDR2 (germline): LNHDA, SQIVND (reference sequence). The V and J ends lost 5 bases and 5 bases respectively, with 12 bases between them. This CDR3 is built from 13 residues.

This clonotype was seen once. The CDR3 is CASHHNRADTQYF. The DNA of the CDR3 is TGTGCCAGCCATCATAACAGGGCAGATACGCAGTATTTT. This sequence joins TRBV6-2 or TRBV6-3 and TRBJ2-3; D is perhaps TRBD1 (6 bases). This CDR3 has 13 amino acids. CDR1 MNHEY and CDR2 SVGEGT come from the germline V gene. Trimming took off 8 bases at V and 4 bases at J, with 13 bases between the two ends.

This clonotype ranks as medium-sized. The rearrangement links TRBV5-5 to TRBJ2-7; D gene unclear. The CDR3 spans 13 residues. Germline V gene lookup returns CDR1 SGHKS and CDR2 YYEKEE (reference sequence). V lost 1 base to trimming and J lost 1 base, with 6 bases between them. CDR3 DNA: TGTGCCAGCAGCTTGTCCCTATCCTACGAGCAGTACTTC. Its protein is CASSLSLSYEQYF.

CDR3 in DNA: TGTGCCAGCAGCTTAGCCGGGGGGGGATTGTTTGAGCAGTTCTTC. This translates into CASSLAGGGLFEQFF. J is TRBJ2-1 and V is TRBV7-6; the match to TRBD2 covers 8 bases. With V trimmed by 0 bases and J by 9 bases, 7 bases remained unmatched. In germline, CDR1 is SGHVS, CDR2 FNYEAQ. The CDR3 runs 15 residues.

The J gene is TRBJ2-1, the V gene TRBV5-6; 10 bases fit TRBD2. With V trimmed by 2 bases and J by 9 bases, 17 bases remained unmatched. The CDR3 sequence is 18 residues long. Germline V gene lookup returns CDR1 SGHDT and CDR2 YYEEEE. CDR3 bases: TGTGCCAGCAGCTTTTCAAATTTCCCCAGCGGGGGGGCAGTTGAGCAGTTCTTC. It encodes CASSFSNFPSGGAVEQFF.

The CDR3 DNA is TGCGCCAGCGGGGGGCTAGCCGTCGGGAATGAGCAGTTCTTC. Translated, it gives CASGGLAVGNEQFF. The V gene is TRBV10-2, the J gene TRBJ2-1; D may correspond to TRBD1 or TRBD2 (6 bases each). Trimming pared 8 bases from V and 7 bases from J, leaving 18 bases between. Germline V gene data show CDR1 as WSHSY and CDR2 as SAAADI. This CDR3 is 14 amino acids long.

V is TRBV6-2 or TRBV6-3 and J is TRBJ2-5; TRBD2 matches at 8 bases. V trimming: 6 bases; J trimming: 1 base; junction bases outside the gene matches: 4. This CDR3 has 14 residues. Per germline, CDR1 MNHEY and CDR2 SVGEGT. CDR3 sequence (DNA): TGTGCCAGCAGCCTGACTAGCGTCCAAGAGACCCAGTACTTC. It yields the protein CASSLTSVQETQYF.

The chain carries TRBV18 and TRBJ1-1; maybe TRBD1 (5 bases). The CDR3 loop spans 13 amino acids. Trimming stripped 5 bases from V and 7 bases from J, with 14 bases between. The germline gives CDR1 KGHSH, CDR2 LQKENI. CDR3 protein: CASSIQGAYEAFF. The CDR3 DNA is TGTGCCAGCTCAATCCAGGGCGCCTATGAAGCTTTCTTT. Supplemented by reference TRBV18 and TRBJ1-1, the full variable domain reads NAGVMQNPRHLVRRRGQEARLRCSPMKGHSHVYWYRQLPEEGLKFMVYLQKENIIDESGMPKERFSAEFPKEGPSILRIQQVVRGDSAAYFCASSIQGAYEAFFGQGTRLTVV.

V usage is TRBV7-6 and J usage is TRBJ1-1; D unclear. The CDR3 covers 14 residues. Trimming removed 1 base from V and 1 base from J, with 7 bases in between. Germline loops: CDR1 SGHVS, CDR2 FNYEAQ. The CDR3 DNA reads as TGTGCCAGCAGCTTAGTGGAGGGGAACACTGAAGCTTTCTTT. This codes for CASSLVEGNTEAFF.

This clonotype is medium-sized in the sample. CDR3 residues: CSVVSGVDIQYF. CDR3 nucleotides: TGCAGCGTTGTTTCCGGGGTAGACATTCAGTACTTC. V is TRBV29-1 and J is TRBJ2-4; D is perhaps TRBD2 (5 bases). The V gene lost 4 bases and the J gene lost 8 bases, with 12 bases spanning the gap. CDR1 is SQVTM and CDR2 is ANQGSEA in the germline V gene. The CDR3 spans 12 residues.

This chain connects TRBV19 to TRBJ1-5; D is possibly TRBD1 (6 bases). Germline V lookup: CDR1 LNHDA, CDR2 SQIVND (reference sequence). This CDR3 is built from 13 residues. Trimming removed 8 bases from V and 6 bases from J, with 14 bases in between. The CDR3 loop reads CASDAGVFQPQHF. The CDR3 DNA sequence: TGTGCCAGTGACGCAGGGGTATTTCAGCCCCAGCATTTT. Complete variable domain (other parts from reference TRBV19 and TRBJ1-5): DGGITQSPKYLFRKEGQNVTLSCEQNLNHDAMYWYRQDPGQGLRLIYYSQIVNDFQKGDIAEGYSVSREKKESFPLTVTSAQKNPTAFYLCASDAGVFQPQHFGDGTRLSIL.

A word on this clonotype: A single base separates this from a much larger clone, so it may be a read error. V is TRBV30 and J is TRBJ2-3, with 16 bases lining up with TRBD2. CDR3 length equals 20 residues. Germline-derived CDR1 and CDR2 are GTSNPN and SVGIG (reference sequence). CDR3 bases: TGTGCCTGGACCACTAGACCGGGACTAGCGGGAGGGATAAGCACAGATAAGCAGTATTTT. Residues: CAWTTRPGLAGGISTDKQYF.

This clonotype appeared a few times. V gene TRBV5-4 combines with J gene TRBJ1-2; D unresolved. The ends were cut back, 0 bases at V and 8 bases at J, with 14 bases in the middle. The CDR3 runs to 14 residues. CDR1 is SGHNT and CDR2 is YYREEE in the germline V gene (reference sequence). The CDR3 loop reads CASSLAWAAGGYTF. The CDR3, as DNA: TGTGCCAGCAGCTTGGCTTGGGCCGCCGGGGGCTACACCTTC. The variable domain in full, with the rest retrieved from reference TRBV5-4 and TRBJ1-2, is ETGVTQSPTHLIKTRGQQVTLRCSSQSGHNTVSWYQQALGQGPQFIFQYYREEENGRGNFPPRFSGLQFPNYSSELNVNALELDDSALYLCASSLAWAAGGYTFGSGTRLTVV.

This clonotype was observed a handful of times. The chain couples TRBV5-6 to TRBJ1-2, with 8 bases lining up with TRBD1. The V gene end was trimmed by 4 bases and the J gene end by 7 bases; junction bases not matched to a gene: 12. Germline assignment: CDR1 SGHDT and CDR2 YYEEEE. The CDR3 loop spans 15 amino acids. The CDR3, as DNA: TGTGCCAGCAGCACCGGGACAGGACCTCTACGTGGCTACACCTTC. Its translation is CASSTGTGPLRGYTF. The variable domain in full, completed from reference TRBV5-6 and TRBJ1-2, reads DAGVTQSPTHLIKTRGQQVTLRCSPKSGHDTVSWYQQALGQGPQFIFQYYEEEERQRGNFPDRFSGHQFPNYSSELNVNALLLGDSALYLCASSTGTGPLRGYTFGSGTRLTVV.

In this sample, this clonotype turned up a few times. The V and J genes are TRBV24-1 and TRBJ2-2; TRBD2 might be the D (5 bases). The V gene's germline CDR1 is KGHDR and CDR2 SFDVKD. V gave up 4 bases and J gave up 2 bases, with 13 bases separating them. The CDR3 has 16 amino acids. The CDR3 nucleotides are TGTGCCACCAGTGACTCCGGGATACTAAACACCGGGGAGCTGTTTTTT. Translated, it gives CATSDSGILNTGELFF.

This clonotype is medium-sized by share. The chain employs TRBV6-5 and TRBJ2-2; D unresolved. The ends were cut back, 2 bases at V and 2 bases at J, with 9 bases in the middle. There are 15 residues in the CDR3. Germline V gene data show CDR1 as MNHEY and CDR2 as SVGAGI. CDR3 sequence reads: CASSYRRLNTGELFF. The CDR3 DNA reads TGTGCCAGCAGTTACCGGCGGTTAAACACCGGGGAGCTGTTTTTT.

This clonotype rates as medium-sized. V gene TRBV29-1 combines with J gene TRBJ1-5, with a weak D call TRBD1 (5 bases). CDR1 is SQVTM, CDR2 ANQGSEA, per germline. Trimming took 4 bases from V and 2 from J, leaving 12 bases between them. CDR3 length equals 14 residues. CDR3 sequence (DNA): TGCAGCGTTGTCGACAGCAACCGCAATCAGCCCCAGCATTTT. Translating gives CSVVDSNRNQPQHF. Drawing the rest from reference TRBV29-1 and TRBJ1-5, the complete variable domain is SAVISQKPSRDICQRGTSLTIQCQVDSQVTMMFWYRQQPGQSLTLIATANQGSEATYESGFVIDKFPISRPNLTFSTLTVSNMSPEDSSIYLCSVVDSNRNQPQHFGDGTRLSIL.

With regard to this clonotype: With a much larger clone just one base away, this may be a read error. The rearrangement links TRBV11-3 to TRBJ1-2, with D unresolved. The CDR3 extends over 12 amino acids. Germline assignment: CDR1 SGHNT and CDR2 YENEEA. The V gene lost 4 bases and the J gene lost 7 bases, with 10 bases spanning the gap. The chain's CDR3 is CASSSRDGGYTF. For the CDR3, the DNA is TGTGCCAGCAGCTCGAGGGATGGTGGCTACACCTTC. The full variable domain, with the rest looked up from reference TRBV11-3 and TRBJ1-2, is EAGVVQSPRYKIIEKKQPVAFWCNPISGHNTLYWYLQNLGQGPELLIRYENEEAVDDSQLPKDRFSAERLKGVDSTLKIQPAELGDSAVYLCASSSRDGGYTFGSGTRLTVV.

A remark on this clonotype: A clone one base away is much larger, so this may be a read error. This rearrangement joins TRBV19 to TRBJ1-1; weak D call: TRBD1 (6 bases). Germline-derived CDR1 and CDR2 are LNHDA and SQIVND (reference sequence). Trimming left V 5 bases short and J 10 bases short, with 26 bases between. This CDR3 contains 16 residues. In nucleotides, the CDR3 is TGTGCCAGTAGTGTAGGCAGGGGCGCGCCCACCGCTCCAGCTTTCTTT. Amino acid sequence: CASSVGRGAPTAPAFF. Variable domain in full (rest from reference TRBV19 and TRBJ1-1): DGGITQSPKYLFRKEGQNVTLSCEQNLNHDAMYWYRQDPGQGLRLIYYSQIVNDFQKGDIAEGYSVSREKKESFPLTVTSAQKNPTAFYLCASSVGRGAPTAPAFFGQGTRLTVV.

The rearrangement links TRBV5-1 to TRBJ1-2; TRBD1 matches at 9 bases. The V segment lost 0 bases and the J segment 3 bases; nucleotides outside the gene matches: 15. The CDR3 is 19 amino acids. CDR1 SGHRS and CDR2 YFSETQ come from the germline V gene. CDR3 nucleotides: TGCGCCAGCAGCTTGGCCCCCACAGGGGGCGCGAGAGTAGACTATGGCTACACCTTC. Amino acids: CASSLAPTGGARVDYGYTF.

The rearrangement links TRBV5-5 to TRBJ1-4; D gene unclear. V lost 4 bases and J 8 bases, leaving 21 bases between the germline ends. This CDR3 has 16 amino acids. Germline V gives CDR1 SGHKS, CDR2 YYEKEE (reference sequence). For the CDR3, the DNA is TGTGCCAGCAGCCAAGCGACATCGACCCCAAAGGAAAAACTGTTTTTT. Protein sequence: CASSQATSTPKEKLFF.